These 11 T cell receptor beta chains came from one sample sequenced in a study of OX40 agonist ivuxolimab in advanced cancers. Profiling relied on immunoSEQ multiplex PCR, and the TCRdb table lists in-frame clones only, not all of them. The sample yields fewer than 70,000 clones, less than 85% seen once. The sample here was CD4+ or CD8+ T cells sorted from blood, taken in a trial of the OX40 agonist ivuxolimab. The receptor set was obtained from an adult with an advanced solid tumor such as melanoma, head and neck, liver or kidney cancer.

The J gene is TRBJ2-5, the V gene TRBV2; D remains ambiguous. The germline V gene has CDR1 SNHLY and CDR2 FYNNEI. The CDR3 is 11 residues long. V was pared by 7 bases and J by 5 bases, with 8 bases between. The CDR3 loop reads CASTAGETQYF. The DNA of the CDR3 is TGTGCCAGCACCGCTGGGGAGACCCAGTACTTC.

The rearrangement joins TRBV28 to TRBJ1-4, with D perhaps matching TRBD1 (5 bases). The CDR3 covers 16 residues. The germline CDR1 and CDR2 sequences are MDHEN and SYDVKM. V lost 5 bases, J lost 1 base, and 14 bases lay in between. The CDR3 nucleotides are TGTGCCAGCAGTCCAGCAGGGAGGGTAACTAATGAAAAACTGTTTTTT. Translated: CASSPAGRVTNEKLFF.

This chain joins TRBV28 and TRBJ1-6; possible D gene TRBD1, 5 bases. The CDR3 loop spans 16 amino acids. The ends were cut back, 7 bases at V and 4 bases at J, with 17 bases in the middle. The germline V gene has CDR1 MDHEN and CDR2 SYDVKM. The CDR3 is CASTGTTDLYNSPLHF. In nucleotides, the CDR3 is TGTGCCAGCACGGGGACCACAGACCTATATAATTCACCCCTCCACTTT.

This chain joins TRBV5-5 and TRBJ2-3, with TRBD2 identical over 7 bases. Germline CDR1 SGHKS, CDR2 YYEKEE (reference sequence). The CDR3 loop spans 15 amino acids. The J segment lost 2 bases and the V segment lost 4 bases, leaving 7 bases of the junction unmatched. The CDR3 here is CASSLTSVYTDTQYF. For the CDR3, the DNA is TGTGCCAGCAGCCTTACTAGCGTATACACAGATACGCAGTATTTT.

The V gene is TRBV18, the J gene TRBJ1-6; TRBD1 matches at 12 bases. Germline-derived CDR1 and CDR2 are KGHSH and LQKENI. V trimming: 2 bases; J trimming: 10 bases; junction bases outside the gene matches: 9. This CDR3 spans 17 amino acids. CDR3 in DNA: TGTGCCAGCTCACCAGTTGGGACAGGGGGCCCCGGGTCACCCCTCCACTTT. As protein: CASSPVGTGGPGSPLHF.

This clone was counted between two and nine times. The chain carries TRBV30 and TRBJ2-7, with 7 bases fitting TRBD2. V gave up 2 bases and J gave up 7 bases; unmatched junction bases: 2. The CDR3 has 11 residues. The V gene's germline CDR1 is GTSNPN and CDR2 SVGIG (reference sequence). CDR3 sequence: CAWSRGGEQYF. CDR3 nucleotides: TGTGCCTGGAGTCGCGGGGGAGAGCAGTACTTC.

The genes are TRBV7-2 and TRBJ1-1; 7 positions agree with TRBD1. Germline-derived CDR1 and CDR2 are SGHTA and FQGNSA. The length of the CDR3 is 16 residues. The ends lost 4 bases at V and 7 bases at J; junction bases unmatched: 15. CDR3 residues: CASSSVLTGRVREAFF. The CDR3 nucleotides are TGTGCCAGCAGCTCGGTCTTGACAGGGCGCGTCCGTGAAGCTTTCTTT.

The chain recombines TRBV11-3 with TRBJ1-2; no clear D gene. Germline-derived CDR1 and CDR2 are SGHNT and YENEEA. V lost 0 bases to trimming and J lost 5 bases, with 7 bases between them. The CDR3 consists of 13 residues. In nucleotides, the CDR3 is TGTGCCAGCAGCTTAGACAGTACATATGGCTACACCTTC. It encodes CASSLDSTYGYTF.

The V and J genes are TRBV7-9 and TRBJ2-4, with 8 positions matching TRBD1. This CDR3 comprises 14 residues. Losses at the gene ends were 4 bases for V and 7 bases for J; bases not matched to a gene: 6. The germline gives CDR1 SEHNR, CDR2 FQNEAQ (reference sequence). CDR3 in amino acids: CASSYQGAGNIQYF. The CDR3, as DNA: TGTGCCAGCAGCTACCAGGGGGCAGGGAACATTCAGTACTTC. The whole variable domain, filled in from reference TRBV7-9 and TRBJ2-4, reads DTGVSQNPRHKITKRGQNVTFRCDPISEHNRLYWYRQTLGQGPEFLTYFQNEAQLEKSRLLSDRFSAERPKGSFSTLEIQRTEQGDSAMYLCASSYQGAGNIQYFGAGTRLSVL.

The V call is TRBV21-1, the J call TRBJ1-3. TRBV21-1 is annotated as a pseudogene. The CDR3 contains 14 residues. The CDR3 region is CASRRLGWENTIYF. DNA of the CDR3: TGTGCCAGCAGGAGGTTGGGGTGGGAAAACACCATATATTTT.

This clone was counted a few times. The chain links TRBV19 to TRBJ2-1; the D is unclear. This CDR3 is built from 14 residues. Germline V gene lookup returns CDR1 LNHDA and CDR2 SQIVND (reference sequence). V lost 1 base and J 6 bases, leaving 10 bases between the germline ends. The CDR3 nucleotides read TGTGCCAGTAGTATAGGACCAACGGGCAATGAGCAGTTCTTC. Translating it yields CASSIGPTGNEQFF. Full variable domain (remainder filled in from reference TRBV19 and TRBJ2-1): DGGITQSPKYLFRKEGQNVTLSCEQNLNHDAMYWYRQDPGQGLRLIYYSQIVNDFQKGDIAEGYSVSREKKESFPLTVTSAQKNPTAFYLCASSIGPTGNEQFFGPGTRLTVL.